One sample yielded the 18 T cell receptor beta chains listed below, sequenced in a study of blood T cells in healthy people across ages. Then a second PCR, running about 6 to 12 cycles, was carried out with a sample-barcoded 5' primer and a J-beta primer mix. MiXCR, applied by TCRdb to the 5' RACE reads, yields one record per CDR3 protein. The table records around 1,600,000 distinct CDR3 sequences, about 42% of them present only once. The sample comprised blood. These receptors came from a woman between 18 and 29 years old in good health.

This clonotype was counted many times. The J gene is TRBJ2-7, the V gene TRBV5-1, with D perhaps TRBD1 or TRBD2 (5 bases each). The CDR3 is 13 residues long. With 4 bases removed from V and 4 bases from J, the gap between germline ends came to 12 bases. Germline V lookup: CDR1 SGHRS, CDR2 YFSETQ. CDR3 region: CASSAGQGYEQYF. The CDR3 region has the DNA TGCGCCAGCAGCGCGGGCCAGGGTTACGAGCAGTACTTC.

V gene TRBV7-2 combines with J gene TRBJ2-1; D remains unclear. Per the germline V gene, CDR1 is SGHTA and CDR2 is FQGNSA. The CDR3 spans 14 residues. Trimming stripped 3 bases from V and 6 bases from J, with 12 bases between. The CDR3 DNA is TGTGCCAGCAGCTTTCTCGGGTTCGGCAATGAGCAGTTCTTC. Translating gives CASSFLGFGNEQFF.

This sequence joins TRBV29-1 and TRBJ2-1; D could derive from TRBD1 or TRBD2 (5 bases each). Germline V lookup: CDR1 SQVTM, CDR2 ANQGSEA. Trimming took 8 bases from V and 7 from J, leaving 21 bases between them. The CDR3 extends over 14 amino acids. The CDR3 here is CSLRRDGERNEQFF. The CDR3, as DNA: TGCAGCTTAAGAAGGGACGGGGAAAGGAATGAGCAGTTCTTC.

This clonotype showed up just a few times. This chain uses TRBV7-3 with TRBJ2-3, with D tentatively TRBD1 or TRBD2 (5 bases each). Germline assignment: CDR1 SGHTA and CDR2 FQGTGA. CDR3 length: 13 amino acids. V shed 8 bases and J shed 5 bases, with 14 bases lying between them. CDR3 region: CASSRGAGDTQYF. Here the CDR3 DNA reads TGTGCCAGCTCCCGAGGGGCGGGAGATACGCAGTATTTT. Combining the CDR3 with reference TRBV7-3 and TRBJ2-3 gives the whole variable domain GAGVSQTPSNKVTEKGKYVELRCDPISGHTALYWYRQSLGQGPEFLIYFQGTGAADDSGLPNDRFFAVRPEGSVSTLKIQRTERGDSAVYLCASSRGAGDTQYFGPGTRLTVL.

The rearrangement joins TRBV2 to TRBJ1-4, with D possibly TRBD1 on 5 matching bases. The CDR3 is 12 residues long. V was cut by 4 bases and J by 7 bases, with 7 bases left in between. Germline V gene lookup returns CDR1 SNHLY and CDR2 FYNNEI. The CDR3 is CASSAGREKLFF. The CDR3 DNA sequence: TGTGCCAGCAGTGCGGGGCGTGAAAAACTGTTTTTT.

With regard to this clonotype: Just one base apart from a much larger clone, this may be a read error. The CDR3 does not end in the conserved phenylalanine or tryptophan, so this is likely a read error. The rearrangement joins TRBV29-1 to TRBJ2-1; 7 bases agree with TRBD1. Germline loops: CDR1 SQVTM, CDR2 ANQGSEA. The CDR3 totals 14 residues. V was clipped by 6 bases and J by 2 bases; unmatched bases: 7. The CDR3 bases are TGCAGCGTCGTGGGACAGAATACCTACAATGAGCAGTTCTTA. This translates into CSVVGQNTYNEQFL.

This clonotype was detected only a few times. The rearrangement joins TRBV7-9 to TRBJ2-1; 9 bases are a match to TRBD1. V lost 2 bases, J lost 9 bases, and 11 bases stayed unmatched. Germline CDR1 reads SEHNR; CDR2 reads FQNEAQ (reference sequence). The CDR3 is 16 amino acids. The CDR3 region is CASSLLGGTGGSEQFF. In DNA, the CDR3 is TGTGCCAGCAGCTTACTGGGGGGAACAGGGGGCAGTGAGCAGTTCTTC.

This chain uses TRBV2 with TRBJ1-2; D is perhaps TRBD1 (5 bases). V lost 6 bases and J lost 0, with 14 bases in between. The CDR3 has 15 residues. Per germline, CDR1 SNHLY and CDR2 FYNNEI. The CDR3: CASSLRGETNYGYTF. CDR3 coding DNA: TGTGCCAGCAGCTTACGGGGGGAGACTAACTATGGCTACACCTTC.

The chain joins TRBV6-5 to TRBJ1-4, with D maybe TRBD1 (6 bases). Trimming left V 7 bases short and J 8 bases short, with 20 bases between. Germline CDR1 and CDR2: MNHEY and SVGAGI. The CDR3 sequence is 15 residues long. CDR3 in amino acids: CASKGMGGGEEKLFF. CDR3 nucleotides: TGTGCCAGCAAAGGGATGGGAGGGGGTGAGGAAAAACTGTTTTTT.

As to this clonotype: A junction end diverges from the germline sequence, so it may reflect a read error. The chain recombines TRBV15 with TRBJ2-2; D ambiguous. Germline V CDR1 and CDR2: LNHNV, YYDKDF (reference sequence). CDR3 size: 13 residues. The CDR3 reads CATSRKSNGELFF. CDR3 coding DNA: TGTGCCACTAGCAGAAAAAGTAACGGGGAGCTGTTTTTT.

This clonotype is a singleton in its sample. The chain combines TRBV7-2 with TRBJ1-4; unclear D gene. The CDR3 loop spans 15 amino acids. V lost 1 base, J lost 4 bases, and 10 bases lay in between. Germline assignment: CDR1 SGHTA and CDR2 FQGNSA. The CDR3 DNA reads as TGTGCCAGCAGCTTAGGAACAGCCTATAATGAAAAACTGTTTTTT. Translating gives CASSLGTAYNEKLFF.

This clonotype was seen many times. The chain carries TRBV7-2 and TRBJ2-5, with no clear D. V gave up 3 bases and J gave up 2 bases, with 7 bases separating them. Germline V gene sequence: CDR1 SGHTA, CDR2 FQGNSA. CDR3 length: 13 residues. The chain's CDR3 is CASSFSLQETQYF. The CDR3 DNA reads as TGTGCCAGCAGCTTTAGTCTGCAAGAGACCCAGTACTTC.

The genes are TRBV7-2 and TRBJ2-5; D is unresolved. Germline V gives CDR1 SGHTA, CDR2 FQGNSA. V was shortened by 4 bases and J by 0 bases, with 6 bases between the two germline ends. CDR3 length equals 13 residues. CDR3 in DNA: TGTGCCAGCAGCTATGGATACCAAGAGACCCAGTACTTC. This sequence encodes CASSYGYQETQYF.

This chain uses TRBV6-5 with TRBJ1-2; D remains unclear. The germline V gene encodes CDR1 MNHEY and CDR2 SVGAGI. This CDR3 has 14 amino acids. The CDR3 nucleotides read TGTGTCGGCGGGATAGCAGGCGCTAACTATGGCTACACCTTC. Amino acids: CVGGIAGANYGYTF.

CDR3: CASSLQNGIMETQYF. CDR3 nucleotide sequence: TGTGCCAGCAGCTTACAAAACGGAATAATGGAGACCCAGTACTTC. The chain couples TRBV7-8 to TRBJ2-5; D is uncertain. Germline CDR1 reads SGHVS; CDR2 reads FQNEAQ. Trimming cost V 2 bases and J 5 bases, with 15 bases left between them. CDR3 length equals 15 residues.

This clonotype was found a few times. J is TRBJ2-1 and V is TRBV13, with D perhaps matching TRBD2 (5 bases). The ends were cut back, 0 bases at V and 6 bases at J, with 15 bases in the middle. The CDR3 is made up of 16 amino acids. Looked up from germline, CDR1 is PRHDT and CDR2 is FYEKMQ (reference sequence). The CDR3 DNA is TGTGCCAGCAGCTTAGGTTTCGCGGGCCCCCTCAATGAGCAGTTCTTC. Translating gives CASSLGFAGPLNEQFF. Supplemented by reference TRBV13 and TRBJ2-1, the full variable domain reads AAGVIQSPRHLIKEKRETATLKCYPIPRHDTVYWYQQGPGQDPQFLISFYEKMQSDKGSIPDRFSAQQFSDYHSELNMSSLELGDSALYFCASSLGFAGPLNEQFFGPGTRLTVL.

J is TRBJ2-7 and V is TRBV29-1, with a possible D match to TRBD2 (6 bases). V lost 4 bases and J 4 bases, leaving 14 bases between the germline ends. Germline assignment: CDR1 SQVTM and CDR2 ANQGSEA. CDR3 length: 13 amino acids. CDR3 sequence (DNA): TGCAGCGTTGTAGTAGGCGGGGATTACGAGCAGTACTTC. This translates into CSVVVGGDYEQYF.

This clonotype was recorded at least ten times. The chain has TRBV20-1 and TRBJ2-1, with 10 bases matching TRBD2. Germline V gene lookup returns CDR1 DFQATT and CDR2 SNEGSKA (reference sequence). The CDR3 extends over 15 amino acids. The ends lost 2 bases at V and 5 bases at J; junction bases unmatched: 6. CDR3 nucleotides: TGCAGTGCTAGATTGCTAGCGGGGGACCACAATGAGCAGTTCTTC. The encoded protein is CSARLLAGDHNEQFF.